This T cell receptor (beta chain) derives from a study of T cell responses to AZD1222 COVID-19 vaccine. TCRdb's copy holds only in-frame clones and misses some; the assay was immunoSEQ multiplex PCR. Found here are tens of thousands of clones, around 88% of them singletons; the top ten hold approximately 10%. There are 13 residues in the CDR3. J gave up 6 bases and V 8 bases, and 5 bases lay outside the gene matches. Germline CDR1 and CDR2: MNHEY and SVGAGI. This receptor was obtained from an adult in good health. The chain couples TRBV6-5 to TRBJ1-3; TRBD1 aligns across 9 bases. The input for sequencing was peripheral blood, taken on day 0 of MenACWY control vaccination. The CDR3 sequence: CASGTGPSNTIYF. Written as DNA, the CDR3 is TGTGCCAGCGGGACAGGGCCCTCAAACACCATATATTTT.